These 30 T cell receptor beta chains were all obtained from the same sample, sequenced in a study of blood T cells in healthy people across ages. Sample-barcoded 5' priming and a J-beta primer mix drove a second PCR of about 6 to 11 cycles. TCRdb processed the 5' RACE reads anew with MiXCR; each CDR3 protein has one entry. Among about 640,000 distinct CDR3 sequences listed, 58% were seen once. Sequenced: blood. The receptor source for this set is a man in his fifties or sixties in good health.

The gene calls are TRBV5-1 and TRBJ2-1; 9 nucleotides line up with TRBD2. From germline, CDR1 is SGHRS and CDR2 YFSETQ. The CDR3 is 15 residues long. J was trimmed by 7 bases and V by 2 bases; bases with no gene match: 7. This CDR3 reads CASSLAGGRMNEQFF. Written as DNA, the CDR3 is TGCGCCAGCAGCTTAGCGGGGGGACGTATGAATGAGCAGTTCTTC.

This chain connects TRBV6-6 to TRBJ2-5; 8 nucleotides align to TRBD1. Germline V gene sequence: CDR1 MNHNY, CDR2 SVGAGI (reference sequence). The V segment lost 8 bases and the J segment 3 bases; nucleotides outside the gene matches: 5. The CDR3 consists of 13 residues. This CDR3 is CASRGQAKETQYF. CDR3 DNA: TGTGCCAGCCGGGGACAGGCTAAAGAGACCCAGTACTTC.

This rearrangement joins TRBV12-3 or TRBV12-4 to TRBJ2-3; D call uncertain. The CDR3 covers 13 residues. V lost 5 bases and J 4 bases, leaving 10 bases between the germline ends. Here the CDR3 reads CASSRGTSDTQYF. The CDR3 DNA reads as TGTGCCAGCAGTCGAGGCACATCAGATACGCAGTATTTT.

This chain connects TRBV5-1 to TRBJ1-1, with D uncertain. Germline assignment: CDR1 SGHRS and CDR2 YFSETQ. The V end was cut by 6 bases, the J end by 1 base, with 13 bases between. The CDR3 consists of 14 residues. The CDR3 loop reads CASTLGVSNTEAFF. The CDR3 DNA follows: TGCGCCAGCACCCTCGGGGTTTCGAACACTGAAGCTTTCTTT.

The chain uses TRBV12-3 or TRBV12-4 and TRBJ2-1; TRBD2 aligns across 9 bases. This CDR3 region has 15 residues. With V trimmed by 3 bases and J by 3 bases, 3 bases remained unmatched. This CDR3 is CASSFGTSIYNEQFF. The CDR3 DNA is TGTGCCAGCAGTTTCGGGACTAGCATCTACAATGAGCAGTTCTTC.

The chain has TRBV20-1 and TRBJ1-1; maybe TRBD1 (5 bases). This CDR3 comprises 14 residues. Trimming removed 0 bases at V and 1 base at J, with 9 bases between. The germline CDR1 and CDR2 sequences are DFQATT and SNEGSKA (reference sequence). As DNA, the CDR3 is TGCAGTGCTAGAGAGGGGGGAACGAACACTGAAGCTTTCTTT. Translated: CSAREGGTNTEAFF.

V is TRBV13 and J is TRBJ2-5; D unclear. From germline, CDR1 is PRHDT and CDR2 FYEKMQ (reference sequence). V lost 3 bases and J lost 1, with 9 bases in between. CDR3 length: 14 amino acids. The CDR3 DNA sequence: TGTGCCAGCAGCTTTGGGGAATCCCAAGAGACCCAGTACTTC. This codes for CASSFGESQETQYF. The whole variable domain, remainder taken from reference TRBV13 and TRBJ2-5, is AAGVIQSPRHLIKEKRETATLKCYPIPRHDTVYWYQQGPGQDPQFLISFYEKMQSDKGSIPDRFSAQQFSDYHSELNMSSLELGDSALYFCASSFGESQETQYFGPGTRLLVL.

The CDR3, as DNA: TGTGCCAGCAGCGTCGGGACAGCTCATCAGCCCCAGCATTTT. This sequence encodes CASSVGTAHQPQHF. The chain has TRBV11-2 and TRBJ1-5, with TRBD1 matching over 7 bases. V dropped 5 bases and J dropped 5; count of bases not matched to a gene: 6. The CDR3 is made up of 14 amino acids. In germline, CDR1 is SGHAT, CDR2 FQNNGV. The full variable domain, in which reference TRBV11-2 and TRBJ1-5 provide the parts outside the CDR3, is EAGVAQSPRYKIIEKRQSVAFWCNPISGHATLYWYQQILGQGPKLLIQFQNNGVVDDSQLPKDRFSAERLKGVDSTLKIQPAKLEDSAVYLCASSVGTAHQPQHFGDGTRLSIL.

A remark on this clonotype: One end of the junction varies from germline; a read error may be responsible. The chain uses TRBV7-8 and TRBJ2-1; D is perhaps TRBD1 or TRBD2 (6 bases each). From germline, CDR1 is SGHVS and CDR2 FQNEAQ. CDR3 length equals 12 residues. The CDR3, as DNA: TGCGCCAGCAGCTTAGGGGGGAAGGAGCAGTTCTTC. Translation gives CASSLGGKEQFF.

The chain has TRBV9 and TRBJ2-3; weak D call: TRBD2 (5 bases). Trimming pared 2 bases from V and 0 bases from J, leaving 10 bases between. The CDR3 has 15 residues. CDR1 is SGDLS and CDR2 is YYNGEE in the germline V gene. CDR3 nucleotides: TGTGCCAGCAGCGTTTCAGCGGTTAGCACAGATACGCAGTATTTT. Its translation: CASSVSAVSTDTQYF.

The chain recombines TRBV12-3 or TRBV12-4 with TRBJ2-1, with 8 nucleotides matching TRBD1. The ends lost 5 bases at V and 14 bases at J; junction bases unmatched: 5. CDR3 length: 11 amino acids. CDR3 region: CASSIRGLEFF. The CDR3 coding sequence is TGTGCCAGCAGTATCAGGGGGCTTGAGTTCTTC.

This clonotype was counted between two and nine times. V gene TRBV29-1 combines with J gene TRBJ2-3; D is possibly TRBD1 (6 bases). The V gene's germline CDR1 is SQVTM and CDR2 ANQGSEA. The CDR3 length is 12 residues. Between the trimmed V and J ends, which lost 4 bases and 2 bases, there was a span of 7 bases. DNA of the CDR3: TGCAGCGTTGGGGACATCACAGATACGCAGTATTTT. It yields the protein CSVGDITDTQYF.

This clonotype was detected a few times. This rearrangement joins TRBV29-1 to TRBJ1-6, with D uncertain. Deletions cut 5 bases from V and 8 bases from J, with 13 bases between. CDR1 SQVTM and CDR2 ANQGSEA come from the germline V gene. CDR3 length: 13 amino acids. Here the CDR3 reads CSVKSGRDSPLHF. The CDR3 DNA reads as TGCAGCGTTAAAAGCGGTCGCGATTCACCCCTCCACTTT.

This clonotype occurred once. The chain joins TRBV19 to TRBJ2-1; D is perhaps TRBD1 (7 bases). Trimming took 11 bases from V and 5 from J, leaving 16 bases between them. Germline lookup yields CDR1 LNHDA and CDR2 SQIVND (reference sequence). The CDR3 length is 13 residues. The CDR3 reads CASRGDGHNEQFF. Here the CDR3 DNA reads TGTGCCTCCAGGGGGGACGGACACAATGAGCAGTTCTTC.

This rearrangement joins TRBV5-1 to TRBJ2-1; 8 nucleotides align to TRBD1. The CDR3 has 14 amino acids. Germline V gene data show CDR1 as SGHRS and CDR2 as YFSETQ. V shed 2 bases, J shed 8 bases, and the junction held 6 bases outside the gene matches. The CDR3 nucleotides are TGCGCCAGCAGCTTCGGACAGGGAGTCGATGAGCAGTTCTTC. Translated, it gives CASSFGQGVDEQFF.

The rearrangement joins TRBV6-5 to TRBJ2-1; the D gene is possibly TRBD1 (5 bases). Germline assignment: CDR1 MNHEY and CDR2 SVGAGI. Trimming cost V 0 bases and J 10 bases, with 19 bases left between them. This CDR3 comprises 16 residues. CDR3 nucleotides: TGTGCCAGCAGTTACTCGATCGCAGGGCCCTCCTACGAGCAGTTCTTC. Its protein product is CASSYSIAGPSYEQFF.

V is TRBV20-1 and J is TRBJ1-6; no definite D call. The germline V gene has CDR1 DFQATT and CDR2 SNEGSKA (reference sequence). The CDR3 has 16 amino acids. V was trimmed by 0 bases and J by 0 bases, leaving 9 bases between them. This CDR3 reads CSARDRPSSYNSPLHF. As DNA, the CDR3 is TGCAGTGCTAGAGATCGGCCGAGCTCCTATAATTCACCCCTCCACTTT.

This clonotype appeared a few times. CDR3 sequence (DNA): TGTGCCAGCAGCTCGCGGGACAGCCAAGAGACCCAGTACTTC. Encoded protein: CASSSRDSQETQYF. V gene TRBV21-1 combines with J gene TRBJ2-5; the table's TRBD1 call for D was not verified on the DNA. TRBV21-1 has pseudogene status. This CDR3 spans 14 amino acids.

J is TRBJ2-7 and V is TRBV7-2; 7 bases agree with TRBD2. With the DNA end fitting TRBJ2-4 better, the J assignment may be wrong. The CDR3 sequence is 16 residues long. Germline CDR1 and CDR2: SGHTA and FQGNSA. The CDR3 is CASSFSGTLAKNIQYF. CDR3 nucleotides: TGTGCCAGCAGCTTCAGCGGGACCTTAGCCAAAAACATTCAGTACTTC.

The rearrangement links TRBV24-1 to TRBJ1-1, with D unresolved. This CDR3 is 14 amino acids long. Germline CDR1 KGHDR, CDR2 SFDVKD. V was trimmed by 5 bases and J by 0 bases, leaving 9 bases between them. CDR3 DNA sequence: TGTGCCACCAGTGTGGCCGGCTTGAACACTGAAGCTTTCTTT. It is translated as CATSVAGLNTEAFF.

The CDR3 DNA sequence: TGTGCCAGCAGTTTAGTATCTGCTGAAGCTTTCTTT. Protein sequence: CASSLVSAEAFF. The rearrangement links TRBV12-3 or TRBV12-4 to TRBJ1-1; D remains unclear. V was pared by 1 base and J by 6 bases, with 6 bases between. The CDR3 is 12 residues long.

This chain joins TRBV5-1 and TRBJ1-2; 8 nucleotides line up with TRBD1. Per the germline V gene, CDR1 is SGHRS and CDR2 is YFSETQ. CDR3 length: 16 residues. The junction had 13 bases not matched to a gene; V was cut back by 3 bases and J by 6 bases. The CDR3 nucleotides read TGCGCCAGCAGCTGGGGGACAGGCACGACGGGCGATGGCTACACCTTC. This translates into CASSWGTGTTGDGYTF.

This chain links TRBV6-1 with TRBJ2-4, with 8 bases that match TRBD1. The DNA end is more similar to TRBJ2-7, so the J call may be wrong. The germline V gene encodes CDR1 MNHNS and CDR2 SASEGT. This CDR3 region has 15 residues. Here the CDR3 DNA reads TGTGCCAGCAGTGAGACAGGGGATTTTCGCTACGAGCAGTACTTC. The encoded protein is CASSETGDFRYEQYF.

The genes are TRBV7-2 and TRBJ2-7; tentatively, D is TRBD1 (5 bases). Trimming shortened V by 4 bases and J by 6 bases, and 10 bases separated the two germline ends. The germline V gene has CDR1 SGHTA and CDR2 FQGNSA. The CDR3 has 12 amino acids. CDR3 DNA: TGTGCCAGCAGCTCTAGGGGTGCCGAGCAGTACTTC. Translated, it gives CASSSRGAEQYF.

This clonotype was seen a few times. The chain uses TRBV27 and TRBJ2-7; a possible D gene is TRBD1 (6 bases). CDR3 length equals 14 residues. The germline gives CDR1 MNHEY, CDR2 SMNVEV (reference sequence). The V end was cut by 3 bases, the J end by 6 bases, with 15 bases between. CDR3 nucleotide sequence: TGTGCCAGCAGTTTTGCCACAGGGATCGGCGAGCAGTACTTC. Translation: CASSFATGIGEQYF.

This clonotype showed up many times. A single base separates this from a much larger clone, so it may be a read error. The genes are TRBV28 and TRBJ2-1; D gene ambiguous. With the DNA end fitting TRBJ2-7 better, the J assignment may be wrong. Germline V lookup: CDR1 MDHEN, CDR2 SYDVKM. The length of the CDR3 is 14 residues. The CDR3 DNA reads as TGTGCCAGCAGTTTTAAACCCACCTACAATGAGCAGTACTTC. Residues: CASSFKPTYNEQYF.

The table lists this clonotype with a few counts. The chain recombines TRBV7-2 with TRBJ1-2, with a possible D match to TRBD1 (5 bases). V was clipped by 5 bases and J by 1 base, with 14 bases between them. This CDR3 region has 15 residues. Germline CDR1 and CDR2: SGHTA and FQGNSA. The CDR3 nucleotides are TGTGCCAGCAGCCCCAGGTTGGGGGATAACTATGGCTACACCTTC. Its protein product is CASSPRLGDNYGYTF.

The chain has TRBV28 and TRBJ2-7; the D is unclear. The V end was cut by 10 bases, the J end by 3 bases, with 19 bases between. Germline V gene lookup returns CDR1 MDHEN and CDR2 SYDVKM. The CDR3 totals 14 residues. The CDR3 here is CATRTGSGLYEQYF. Here the CDR3 DNA reads TGTGCCACCAGAACCGGGTCCGGGCTCTACGAGCAGTACTTC.

This clonotype has only a few counts. This chain joins TRBV20-1 and TRBJ2-1, with D possibly being TRBD1 or TRBD2 (6 bases each). Germline V gives CDR1 DFQATT, CDR2 SNEGSKA (reference sequence). CDR3 length: 15 residues. Trimming pared 6 bases from V and 7 bases from J, leaving 22 bases between. The chain's CDR3 is CSAIPRTGAGNEQFF. The CDR3 DNA is TGCAGTGCCATCCCCCGGACGGGGGCGGGGAATGAGCAGTTCTTC.

In its sample, this clonotype was seen many times. This rearrangement joins TRBV5-1 to TRBJ1-6; 9 bases line up with TRBD1. The CDR3 consists of 14 residues. After removal of 4 bases from V and 8 bases from J, the junction contained 4 bases not matched to a gene. CDR1 is SGHRS, CDR2 YFSETQ, per germline. CDR3 in DNA: TGCGCCAGCAGCATGGGACAGGGAGATTCACCCCTCCACTTT. It codes for CASSMGQGDSPLHF.